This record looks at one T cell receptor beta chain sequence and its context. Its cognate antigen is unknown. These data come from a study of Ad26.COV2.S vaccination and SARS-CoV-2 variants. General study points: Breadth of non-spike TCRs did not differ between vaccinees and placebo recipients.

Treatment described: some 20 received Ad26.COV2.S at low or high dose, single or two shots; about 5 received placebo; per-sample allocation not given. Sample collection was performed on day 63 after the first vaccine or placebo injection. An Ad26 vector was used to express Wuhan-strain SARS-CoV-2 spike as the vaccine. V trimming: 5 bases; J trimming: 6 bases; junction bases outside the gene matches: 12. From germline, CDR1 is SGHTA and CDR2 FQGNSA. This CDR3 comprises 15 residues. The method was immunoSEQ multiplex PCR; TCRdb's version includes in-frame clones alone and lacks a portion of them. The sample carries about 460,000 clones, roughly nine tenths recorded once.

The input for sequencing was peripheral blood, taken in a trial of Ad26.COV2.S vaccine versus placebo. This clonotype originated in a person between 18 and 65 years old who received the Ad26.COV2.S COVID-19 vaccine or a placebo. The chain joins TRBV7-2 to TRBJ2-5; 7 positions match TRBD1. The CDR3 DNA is TGTGCCAGCAGCCCAGATGGACAGGTTCGACAGACCCAGTACTTC. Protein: CASSPDGQVRQTQYF. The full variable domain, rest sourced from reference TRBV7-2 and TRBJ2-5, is GAGVSQSPSNKVTEKGKDVELRCDPISGHTALYWYRQSLGQGLEFLIYFQGNSAPDKSGLPSDRFSAERTGGSVSTLTIQRTQQEDSAVYLCASSPDGQVRQTQYFGPGTRLLVL.